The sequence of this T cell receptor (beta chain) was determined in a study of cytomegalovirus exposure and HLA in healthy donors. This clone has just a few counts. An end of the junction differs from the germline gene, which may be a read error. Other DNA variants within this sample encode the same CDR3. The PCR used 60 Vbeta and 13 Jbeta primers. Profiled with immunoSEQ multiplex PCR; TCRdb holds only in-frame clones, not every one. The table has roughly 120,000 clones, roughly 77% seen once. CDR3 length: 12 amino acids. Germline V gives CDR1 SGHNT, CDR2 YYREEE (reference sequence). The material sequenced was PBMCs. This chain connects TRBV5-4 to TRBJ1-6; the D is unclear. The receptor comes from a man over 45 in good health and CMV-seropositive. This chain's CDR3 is CASTQDNSPLHF. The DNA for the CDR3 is TGTGCCAGCACTCAGGATAATTCCCCCCTCCACTTT.